The 24 T cell receptor beta chains in this list originate from one sample, sequenced in a study of T cell clones after liver transplantation. TCRdb's copy holds only in-frame clones and misses some; the assay was immunoSEQ multiplex PCR. The sample carries nearly 55,000 clones, less than 85% recorded once. This sample comprised CD4+ T cells from blood, obtained before liver transplant. All receptors derive from a human donor who received a liver transplant.

V gene TRBV7-2 combines with J gene TRBJ2-3; no clear D gene. The CDR3 extends over 14 amino acids. V dropped 2 bases and J dropped 0 bases, with 6 bases sitting between them. Germline CDR1 reads SGHTA; CDR2 reads FQGNSA. Here the CDR3 reads CASSLRPSTDTQYF. The DNA for the CDR3 is TGTGCCAGCAGCTTAAGGCCCAGCACAGATACGCAGTATTTT.

The chain links TRBV29-1 to TRBJ2-1; D is perhaps TRBD2 (6 bases). The CDR3 loop spans 15 amino acids. Trimming cost V 6 bases and J 8 bases, with 23 bases left between them. Germline CDR1 is SQVTM and CDR2 is ANQGSEA. The CDR3, as DNA: TGCAGCGTCGCCGTACTAGGAACAGGAGGGGATGAGCAGTTCTTC. This sequence encodes CSVAVLGTGGDEQFF.

This clone occurred once. This rearrangement joins TRBV11-2 to TRBJ1-1, with unresolved D. Germline V gene lookup returns CDR1 SGHAT and CDR2 FQNNGV. This CDR3 has 13 amino acids. With 5 bases removed from V and 3 bases from J, the gap between germline ends came to 10 bases. Here the CDR3 DNA reads TGTGCCAGCAGCGAGGACGGCTACACTGAAGCTTTCTTT. Protein product: CASSEDGYTEAFF.

The rearrangement uses TRBV7-3 and TRBJ2-3; 11 nucleotides align to TRBD2. The trim removed 6 bases at V and 4 bases at J, leaving 6 bases unmatched. The CDR3 totals 15 residues. The germline CDR1 and CDR2 sequences are SGHTA and FQGTGA. The CDR3 region has the DNA TGTGCCAGCAGGCTAGCGGGAGGACCCGCAGATACGCAGTATTTT. Translated: CASRLAGGPADTQYF.

This chain connects TRBV27 to TRBJ2-7; 9 nucleotides match TRBD1. The V gene end was trimmed by 6 bases and the J gene end by 3 bases; junction bases not matched to a gene: 9. This CDR3 is 15 amino acids long. Germline-derived CDR1 and CDR2 are MNHEY and SMNVEV (reference sequence). CDR3 coding DNA: TGTGCCAGCAGCCAGACGGGACAGGGCGGCTACGAGCAGTACTTC. It specifies CASSQTGQGGYEQYF.

The gene calls are TRBV7-9 and TRBJ2-5, with 11 bases identical to TRBD2. The CDR3 consists of 16 residues. Germline V gives CDR1 SEHNR, CDR2 FQNEAQ (reference sequence). Germline trimming cut 5 bases from V and 4 bases from J; bases unmatched to any gene: 9. In DNA, the CDR3 is TGTGCCAGCAGCACGACTACTAGCGGGGGCAGAGAGACCCAGTACTTC. It specifies CASSTTTSGGRETQYF.

This chain uses TRBV28 with TRBJ1-3; unclear D gene. Germline lookup yields CDR1 MDHEN and CDR2 SYDVKM. The CDR3 is made up of 16 amino acids. Trimming cost V 6 bases and J 5 bases, with 20 bases left between them. The CDR3 is CASSLQSSGIRNTIYF. For the CDR3, the DNA is TGTGCCAGCAGCCTGCAGAGCTCCGGGATCCGAAACACCATATATTTT.

The rearrangement links TRBV2 to TRBJ2-7; TRBD2 agrees at 10 bases. Germline CDR1 is SNHLY and CDR2 is FYNNEI. Trimming cost V 6 bases and J 6 bases; bases outside gene matches: 8. This CDR3 spans 14 amino acids. The CDR3 loop reads CASRAAGGPGEQYF. CDR3 nucleotides: TGTGCCAGCAGGGCAGCGGGAGGGCCTGGCGAGCAGTACTTC.

The V call is TRBV11-3, the J call TRBJ2-1; the match to TRBD1 covers 11 bases. This CDR3 spans 17 amino acids. V was pared by 5 bases and J by 0 bases, with 6 bases of the junction left unmatched. Germline CDR1 reads SGHNT; CDR2 reads YENEEA. In DNA, the CDR3 is TGTGCCAGCAGCCTGGGACAGGGGGTCGTCTCCTACAATGAGCAGTTCTTC. Amino acids: CASSLGQGVVSYNEQFF.

This sequence joins TRBV7-9 and TRBJ2-1; D ambiguous. The germline CDR1 and CDR2 sequences are SEHNR and FQNEAQ (reference sequence). Trimming removed 1 base at V and 8 bases at J, with 3 bases between. The CDR3 totals 11 residues. In DNA, the CDR3 is TGTGCCAGCAGCTTAGAGGATGAGCAGTTCTTC. This encodes CASSLEDEQFF.

The chain uses TRBV7-2 and TRBJ2-2, with D unclear. The V end was cut by 1 base, the J end by 5 bases, with 8 bases between. Germline CDR1 is SGHTA and CDR2 is FQGNSA. The length of the CDR3 is 14 residues. CDR3 DNA sequence: TGTGCCAGCAGCTTAGTAACCGATACCGGGGAGCTGTTTTTT. Its protein product is CASSLVTDTGELFF.

The chain has TRBV11-2 and TRBJ2-3; no definite D call. Trimming stripped 7 bases from V and 2 bases from J, with 13 bases between. Germline V gene data show CDR1 as SGHAT and CDR2 as FQNNGV. The CDR3 length is 14 residues. The CDR3 DNA sequence: TGTGCCAGCAACGCGGACCGTTTCACAGATACGCAGTATTTT. As protein: CASNADRFTDTQYF.

This clone was counted a single time. The chain carries TRBV6-5 and TRBJ1-3; unclear D gene. V lost 6 bases and J lost 1, with 13 bases in between. The germline gives CDR1 MNHEY, CDR2 SVGAGI. The CDR3 has 15 residues. CDR3 in amino acids: CASSPATGSGNTIYF. As DNA, the CDR3 is TGTGCCAGCAGCCCTGCGACGGGATCTGGAAACACCATATATTTT.

The V call is TRBV7-9, the J call TRBJ2-1, with 10 bases lining up with TRBD2. The germline gives CDR1 SEHNR, CDR2 FQNEAQ (reference sequence). V trimming: 3 bases; J trimming: 5 bases; junction bases outside the gene matches: 4. There are 15 residues in the CDR3. The CDR3 here is CASSFGLAVHNEQFF. CDR3 nucleotide sequence: TGTGCCAGCAGCTTTGGACTAGCGGTACACAATGAGCAGTTCTTC.

V and J are TRBV18 and TRBJ2-5; 8 nucleotides align to TRBD1. The germline CDR1 and CDR2 sequences are KGHSH and LQKENI. There are 17 residues in the CDR3. The V gene end was trimmed by 10 bases and the J gene end by 4 bases; junction bases not matched to a gene: 20. This CDR3 is CATSYQAARGLGETQYF. The CDR3 DNA reads as TGTGCCACCTCGTATCAGGCGGCCAGGGGGCTTGGAGAGACCCAGTACTTC.

The chain uses TRBV5-6 and TRBJ2-5, with TRBD1 as a possible D gene (5 bases). Trimming shortened V by 6 bases and J by 4 bases, and 13 bases separated the two germline ends. The CDR3 is made up of 13 amino acids. Germline CDR1 reads SGHDT; CDR2 reads YYEEEE. CDR3 nucleotides: TGTGCCAGCACCGTGGGGCAGCTAGAGACCCAGTACTTC. It specifies CASTVGQLETQYF.

This clone appeared a few times. V usage is TRBV29-1 and J usage is TRBJ2-7, with D perhaps matching TRBD2 (6 bases). Trimming cost V 6 bases and J 2 bases, with 11 bases left between them. This CDR3 has 12 residues. Germline CDR1 reads SQVTM; CDR2 reads ANQGSEA. The CDR3 nucleotides are TGCAGCGTAGGGCGGGGAGCCTACGAGCAGTACTTC. Encoded protein: CSVGRGAYEQYF.

This chain uses TRBV6-6 with TRBJ2-1; perhaps TRBD2 as D (5 bases). CDR1 and CDR2 (germline): MNHNY, SVGAGI (reference sequence). With 0 bases removed from V and 9 bases from J, the gap between germline ends came to 12 bases. The CDR3 spans 14 residues. For the CDR3, the DNA is TGTGCCAGCAGTTACTCGAGCCGAGGAGGTGAGCAGTTCTTC. This sequence encodes CASSYSSRGGEQFF.

This sequence joins TRBV4-1 and TRBJ2-5, with D unclear. This CDR3 has 13 residues. Germline assignment: CDR1 MGHRA and CDR2 YSYEKL. Trimming removed 1 base at V and 4 bases at J, with 7 bases between. CDR3 amino acids: CASSQGIAETQYF. The CDR3 DNA reads as TGCGCCAGCAGCCAAGGGATAGCAGAGACCCAGTACTTC.

The V call is TRBV28, the J call TRBJ2-5, with D possibly TRBD1 on 5 matching bases. From germline, CDR1 is MDHEN and CDR2 SYDVKM. The CDR3 sequence is 16 residues long. Trimming left V 6 bases short and J 5 bases short, with 22 bases between. The CDR3, as DNA: TGTGCCAGCAGCCGCGTAGGGGCGCTCGAAGGGGAGACCCAGTACTTC. Residues: CASSRVGALEGETQYF.

The rearrangement links TRBV28 to TRBJ1-5; D remains ambiguous. The CDR3 runs 13 residues. Germline V CDR1 and CDR2: MDHEN, SYDVKM. Deletions cut 7 bases from V and 4 bases from J, with 11 bases between. The CDR3 DNA is TGTGCCAGCAACCCGGGCCCAAATCAGCCCCAGCATTTT. Its protein is CASNPGPNQPQHF.

This CDR3 is CASSYGGSLDEQYF. DNA of the CDR3: TGTGCCAGCAGTTATGGGGGGAGTCTCGACGAGCAGTACTTC. The V and J genes are TRBV28 and TRBJ2-7; TRBD2 might be the D (6 bases). Trimming stripped 4 bases from V and 5 bases from J, with 15 bases between. The germline V gene encodes CDR1 MDHEN and CDR2 SYDVKM. The CDR3 extends over 14 amino acids.

This clone was detected only a few times. The V call is TRBV7-9, the J call TRBJ2-5; D possibly matches TRBD1 or TRBD2 (5 bases each). The germline V gene has CDR1 SEHNR and CDR2 FQNEAQ (reference sequence). CDR3 size: 14 residues. V lost 4 bases and J 5 bases, leaving 14 bases between the germline ends. CDR3 nucleotide sequence: TGTGCCAGCAGCTCTCGAGGGGCTGGGGAGACCCAGTACTTC. Translating gives CASSSRGAGETQYF.

There are a few counts of this clone. Distinct nucleotide sequences in the sample also encode this CDR3. This chain links TRBV29-1 with TRBJ1-2; TRBD1 might be the D (5 bases). Germline values: CDR1 SQVTM, CDR2 ANQGSEA. This CDR3 region has 12 residues. Trimming cost V 7 bases and J 1 base, with 10 bases left between them. Here the CDR3 reads CSASGGNYGYTF. For the CDR3, the DNA is TGCAGCGCCTCCGGGGGTAACTATGGCTACACCTTC.